This TCR beta chain was observed in a study of glioma-infiltrating T cells after dendritic cell vaccination. The wider study: Patients received autologous tumor lysate-pulsed dendritic cell vaccination between about 2003 and 2013.

The germline CDR1 and CDR2 sequences are SGHNT and YENEEA. The CDR3 spans 16 residues. Some clones are missing from TCRdb's copy, which holds only in-frame ones; the method was immunoSEQ multiplex PCR. Of fewer than 50,000 clones listed, over 75% were seen once; the top ten hold more than 9.5%. This clone was recorded only once. The chain uses TRBV11-3 and TRBJ2-5; TRBD2 matches at 8 bases. The J call could be wrong; TRBJ2-7 is a better fit for the DNA end. The receptor was isolated from a human donor with glioblastoma. Sequenced here: blood, sampled before dendritic cell vaccination. Here the CDR3 reads CASSSSGGWSSYEQYF. Written as DNA, the CDR3 is TGTGCCAGCAGCTCGTCGGGGGGGTGGAGCTCCTACGAGCAGTACTTC.